One sample yielded the 32 T cell receptor beta chains listed below, sequenced in a study of T cell responses to AZD1222 COVID-19 vaccine. Data came from immunoSEQ multiplex PCR; TCRdb stores just in-frame clones and leaves some out. The sample yields roughly 160,000 clones, more than 75% seen once. Sequencing used peripheral blood, obtained 28 days after the second AZD1222 dose. Receptors were obtained from an adult who received the AZD1222 COVID-19 vaccine.

The chain links TRBV2 to TRBJ1-1; possible D gene TRBD1, 6 bases. This CDR3 region has 15 residues. The V end was cut by 9 bases, the J end by 5 bases, with 22 bases between. Germline loops: CDR1 SNHLY, CDR2 FYNNEI. The DNA of the CDR3 is TGTGCCAGTCGGGTGCAGGACAGAGGAAATACTGAAGCTTTCTTT. Its translation is CASRVQDRGNTEAFF.

J is TRBJ2-3 and V is TRBV27, with TRBD2 identical over 9 bases. With V trimmed by 0 bases and J by 11 bases, 9 bases remained unmatched. Germline values: CDR1 MNHEY, CDR2 SMNVEV (reference sequence). The CDR3 loop spans 15 amino acids. The CDR3 region is CASSLSSGGFFVQYF. The CDR3 DNA is TGTGCCAGCAGTTTATCTAGCGGGGGATTCTTCGTGCAGTATTTT.

The chain carries TRBV3-1 (or the pseudogene TRBV3-2) and TRBJ2-6, with D possibly being TRBD2 (5 bases). Trimming removed 4 bases at V and 3 bases at J, with 7 bases between. CDR3 length: 14 amino acids. The germline CDR1 and CDR2 sequences are LGHDT and YNNKEL (reference sequence). The CDR3 loop reads CASSPEGGANVLTF. The CDR3, as DNA: TGTGCCAGCAGCCCCGAGGGTGGGGCCAACGTCCTGACTTTC.

The CDR3 DNA is TGCGCCAGCAGCCAAGTTAAAGCCCAGCCCCAGCATTTT. This codes for CASSQVKAQPQHF. J is TRBJ1-5 and V is TRBV4-3; D uncertain. With 1 base removed from V and 7 bases from J, the gap between germline ends came to 8 bases. The CDR3 loop spans 13 amino acids. Germline V lookup: CDR1 LGHNA, CDR2 YSLEER.

This sequence joins TRBV15 and TRBJ2-3; 14 bases line up with TRBD2. The germline CDR1 and CDR2 sequences are LNHNV and YYDKDF (reference sequence). The V and J ends lost 5 bases and 2 bases, in that order; junction bases with no gene match: 6. The CDR3 is made up of 17 amino acids. This chain's CDR3 is CATSLGLAGVNTDTQYF. The DNA for the CDR3 is TGTGCCACCAGCTTGGGACTAGCGGGGGTGAACACAGATACGCAGTATTTT.

The genes are TRBV5-6 and TRBJ2-5, with TRBD1 matching 8 bases. The CDR3 is 12 amino acids. Germline V gene lookup returns CDR1 SGHDT and CDR2 YYEEEE. V dropped 4 bases and J dropped 5; count of bases not matched to a gene: 1. CDR3 sequence (DNA): TGTGCCAGCAGCCGGACAGGGGAGACCCAGTACTTC. It yields the protein CASSRTGETQYF. The whole variable domain, remainder taken from reference TRBV5-6 and TRBJ2-5, is DAGVTQSPTHLIKTRGQQVTLRCSPKSGHDTVSWYQQALGQGPQFIFQYYEEEERQRGNFPDRFSGHQFPNYSSELNVNALLLGDSALYLCASSRTGETQYFGPGTRLLVL.

This clone was found once. This chain uses TRBV5-1 with TRBJ1-2, with no clear D. The CDR3 is 13 amino acids. Germline V lookup: CDR1 SGHRS, CDR2 YFSETQ. V lost 3 bases and J 6 bases, leaving 12 bases between the germline ends. The CDR3 region is CASSWGSRDGYTF. The DNA for the CDR3 is TGCGCCAGCAGCTGGGGATCACGGGATGGCTACACCTTC.

V usage is TRBV5-4 and J usage is TRBJ2-1; D ambiguous. Germline loops: CDR1 SGHNT, CDR2 YYREEE (reference sequence). CDR3 length: 12 residues. V was cut by 4 bases and J by 13 bases, with 15 bases left in between. CDR3 coding DNA: TGTGCCAGCAGCCTTCTTAATGACGATCAGTTCTTC. Its translation: CASSLLNDDQFF.

The chain has TRBV12-5 and TRBJ1-3; possible D gene TRBD1, 5 bases. The CDR3 is 19 amino acids. Trimming cost V 2 bases and J 0 bases, with 20 bases left between them. Germline V lookup: CDR1 LGHNT, CDR2 FRNRAP. CDR3 nucleotides: TGTGCTAGTGGTTTGACCCCCCCGGGGCTGTCCCTCTCTGGAAACACCATATATTTT. It is translated as CASGLTPPGLSLSGNTIYF.

The V gene is TRBV6-5, the J gene TRBJ1-1, with TRBD1 matching 7 bases. Germline assignment: CDR1 MNHEY and CDR2 SVGAGI. This CDR3 is 15 amino acids long. J lost 3 bases, V lost 9 bases, and 13 bases had no gene match. In DNA, the CDR3 is TGTGCCAGTGCTGGGACAGTTCTCGGGGACACTGAAGCTTTCTTT. It translates to CASAGTVLGDTEAFF.

V gene TRBV5-1 combines with J gene TRBJ2-5; D is ambiguous. The CDR3 length is 14 residues. V lost 0 bases and J 1 base, leaving 7 bases between the germline ends. CDR1 and CDR2 from the germline V gene are SGHRS and YFSETQ. The CDR3 region is CASSLDIPQETQYF. The CDR3 DNA sequence: TGCGCCAGCAGCTTGGACATCCCCCAAGAGACCCAGTACTTC.

V gene TRBV19 combines with J gene TRBJ1-4; D call uncertain. CDR1 and CDR2 (germline): LNHDA, SQIVND (reference sequence). The length of the CDR3 is 13 residues. V lost 3 bases and J lost 7, with 9 bases in between. CDR3 sequence reads: CASSIVSGEKLFF. CDR3 DNA sequence: TGTGCCAGTAGTATCGTGTCCGGTGAAAAACTGTTTTTT.

The rearrangement joins TRBV7-2 to TRBJ1-5, with TRBD1 matching over 7 bases. This CDR3 has 15 amino acids. CDR1 and CDR2 (germline): SGHTA, FQGNSA. V was pared by 2 bases and J by 6 bases, with 7 bases of the junction left unmatched. CDR3 sequence reads: CASSLWAGGIQPQHF. The CDR3 bases are TGTGCCAGCAGCTTATGGGCAGGGGGGATTCAGCCCCAGCATTTT.

This chain uses TRBV4-1 with TRBJ2-3; 9 bases are a match to TRBD1. The CDR3 has 16 amino acids. Germline V gene lookup returns CDR1 MGHRA and CDR2 YSYEKL. V was pared by 1 base and J by 4 bases, with 6 bases of the junction left unmatched. CDR3 region: CASSQVGTGRADTQYF. CDR3 bases: TGCGCCAGCAGCCAAGTCGGGACAGGGCGCGCAGATACGCAGTATTTT.

J is TRBJ2-6 and V is TRBV11-2; D is tentatively TRBD1 or TRBD2 (5 bases each). Per germline, CDR1 SGHAT and CDR2 FQNNGV. V lost 7 bases, J lost 0 bases, and 13 bases lay in between. The CDR3 covers 16 residues. CDR3 protein: CASTHPGTSGANVLTF. The CDR3, as DNA: TGTGCCAGCACCCACCCCGGGACCTCTGGGGCCAACGTCCTGACTTTC. Full variable domain (remainder filled in from reference TRBV11-2 and TRBJ2-6): EAGVAQSPRYKIIEKRQSVAFWCNPISGHATLYWYQQILGQGPKLLIQFQNNGVVDDSQLPKDRFSAERLKGVDSTLKIQPAKLEDSAVYLCASTHPGTSGANVLTFGAGSRLTVL.

The chain has TRBV7-3 and TRBJ2-1; 11 bases line up with TRBD2. Germline V gene sequence: CDR1 SGHTA, CDR2 FQGTGA. The CDR3 spans 15 residues. With 5 bases clipped from V and 7 bases from J, the junction kept 7 bases outside the gene matches. The CDR3 sequence is CASSQLAGAGNEQFF. The CDR3 DNA reads as TGTGCCAGCAGCCAACTAGCGGGGGCGGGTAATGAGCAGTTCTTC.

This clone was seen a single time. The chain combines TRBV7-2 with TRBJ2-1, with D possibly TRBD1 on 6 matching bases. Trimming pared 6 bases from V and 4 bases from J, leaving 10 bases between. Germline V gene sequence: CDR1 SGHTA, CDR2 FQGNSA. The CDR3 runs to 13 residues. Here the CDR3 reads CASRTGLYNEQFF. CDR3 bases: TGTGCCAGCAGAACAGGGTTATACAATGAGCAGTTCTTC.

In its sample, this clone was seen once. This chain joins TRBV7-9 and TRBJ2-3, with TRBD2 identical over 7 bases. The CDR3 consists of 16 residues. Per the germline V gene, CDR1 is SEHNR and CDR2 is FQNEAQ (reference sequence). With 1 base clipped from V and 4 bases from J, the junction kept 8 bases outside the gene matches. CDR3 in amino acids: CASSLVLAEGADTQYF. DNA of the CDR3: TGTGCCAGCAGCTTAGTGCTAGCGGAAGGTGCAGATACGCAGTATTTT.

The chain links TRBV6-5 to TRBJ1-5; D gene uncertain. Germline assignment: CDR1 MNHEY and CDR2 SVGAGI. The CDR3 is made up of 15 amino acids. The V and J ends lost 6 bases and 5 bases respectively, with 17 bases between them. The CDR3 sequence is CASSPILASHQPQHF. The CDR3 DNA sequence: TGTGCCAGCAGCCCCATACTGGCCTCCCATCAGCCCCAGCATTTT.

The chain combines TRBV10-3 with TRBJ1-1; a weak D match, TRBD1 (6 bases). The CDR3 has 15 residues. Germline V gene lookup returns CDR1 ENHRY and CDR2 SYGVKD. V lost 0 bases to trimming and J lost 10 bases, with 18 bases between them. CDR3 sequence (DNA): TGTGCCATCAGTGAGTCAGCCGGGACATCACCTCGAGCTTTCTTT. Translating gives CAISESAGTSPRAFF.

V usage is TRBV6-2 or TRBV6-3 and J usage is TRBJ2-7; no definite D call. Trimming took 5 bases from V and 3 from J, leaving 5 bases between them. This CDR3 has 11 amino acids. Germline CDR1 MNHEY, CDR2 SVGEGT. CDR3 bases: TGTGCCAGCAGTAGGCGCTACGAGCAGTACTTC. Protein sequence: CASSRRYEQYF.

The rearrangement joins TRBV13 to TRBJ1-1, with D unresolved. V was pared by 6 bases and J by 1 base, with 9 bases between. The CDR3 length is 13 residues. CDR1 and CDR2 (germline): PRHDT, FYEKMQ (reference sequence). The CDR3 DNA is TGTGCCAGCAGTCAGACCCCGAACACTGAAGCTTTCTTT. Protein product: CASSQTPNTEAFF.

The gene calls are TRBV9 and TRBJ2-3; possibly TRBD2 for D (6 bases). CDR1 SGDLS and CDR2 YYNGEE come from the germline V gene. The length of the CDR3 is 16 residues. V was clipped by 2 bases and J by 1 base, with 14 bases between them. Here the CDR3 reads CASSVRTNQRTDTQYF. CDR3 bases: TGTGCCAGCAGCGTTCGGACTAACCAGCGCACAGATACGCAGTATTTT.

This chain uses TRBV6-5 with TRBJ1-2; D gene ambiguous. CDR1 is MNHEY and CDR2 is SVGAGI in the germline V gene. V was clipped by 5 bases and J by 0 bases, with 10 bases between them. This CDR3 is built from 14 residues. This chain's CDR3 is CASSPSLSNYGYTF. The CDR3 coding sequence is TGTGCCAGCAGTCCCAGCCTCTCTAACTATGGCTACACCTTC.

The chain couples TRBV7-3 to TRBJ2-1; 7 positions agree with TRBD1. Germline V gene sequence: CDR1 SGHTA, CDR2 FQGTGA. Trimming removed 8 bases from V and 2 bases from J; junction bases left unmatched: 3. This CDR3 has 13 residues. For the CDR3, the DNA is TGTGCCAGCTCGCAGGGGGCCTACAATGAGCAGTTCTTC. Protein product: CASSQGAYNEQFF.

V and J are TRBV6-5 and TRBJ2-7; weak D call: TRBD1 (6 bases). This CDR3 spans 14 amino acids. Germline V gene sequence: CDR1 MNHEY, CDR2 SVGAGI. The V and J ends lost 2 bases and 2 bases respectively, with 10 bases between them. CDR3 amino acids: CASSYRQGPYEQYF. The CDR3 nucleotides are TGTGCCAGCAGTTACCGCCAGGGGCCCTACGAGCAGTACTTC.

The CDR3, as DNA: TGTGCCAGCAGTCAGACAGGTCCTAAATTCTATAATTCACCCCTCCACTTT. Protein sequence: CASSQTGPKFYNSPLHF. This rearrangement joins TRBV6-6 to TRBJ1-6; D might be TRBD1 (6 bases). Trimming stripped 5 bases from V and 3 bases from J, with 17 bases between. In germline, CDR1 is MNHNY, CDR2 SVGAGI (reference sequence). The CDR3 runs 17 residues.

The chain links TRBV4-2 to TRBJ1-1; a possible D gene is TRBD1 (5 bases). CDR3 length equals 14 residues. CDR1 LGHNA and CDR2 YNFKEQ come from the germline V gene. V lost 4 bases to trimming and J lost 1 base, with 10 bases between them. The CDR3 DNA reads TGTGCCAGCAGCCGGGGCAGGGAGAACACTGAAGCTTTCTTT. The encoded protein is CASSRGRENTEAFF.

The rearrangement uses TRBV5-1 and TRBJ1-2, with a weak D call TRBD1 (5 bases). Trimming took 2 bases from V and 8 from J, leaving 13 bases between them. The CDR3 loop spans 13 amino acids. Germline V lookup: CDR1 SGHRS, CDR2 YFSETQ. The DNA for the CDR3 is TGCGCCAGCAGCTTCCCCCAGGGTAACGGCTACACCTTC. Translating gives CASSFPQGNGYTF.

The V call is TRBV30, the J call TRBJ1-1, with D tentatively TRBD1 (5 bases). The length of the CDR3 is 13 residues. The V gene lost 2 bases and the J gene lost 5 bases, with 12 bases spanning the gap. Germline CDR1 GTSNPN, CDR2 SVGIG (reference sequence). CDR3 protein: CAWSSGGWTEAFF. For the CDR3, the DNA is TGTGCCTGGAGTTCCGGGGGATGGACTGAAGCTTTCTTT.

J is TRBJ2-7 and V is TRBV30; perhaps TRBD2 as D (6 bases). CDR1 is GTSNPN, CDR2 SVGIG, per germline (reference sequence). The germline V and J ends were trimmed by 0 bases and 0 bases, with 15 bases remaining between them. The CDR3 runs 16 residues. Here the CDR3 reads CAWSVVLGTFSYEQYF. In DNA form, the CDR3 reads TGTGCCTGGAGTGTAGTACTCGGGACTTTCTCCTACGAGCAGTACTTC. The complete variable domain, with remaining parts taken from reference TRBV30 and TRBJ2-7, reads SQTIHQWPATLVQPVGSPLSLECTVEGTSNPNLYWYRQAAGRGLQLLFYSVGIGQISSEVPQNLSASRPQDRQFILSSKKLLLSDSGFYLCAWSVVLGTFSYEQYFGPGTRLTVT.

This clone was recorded once. V and J are TRBV29-1 and TRBJ2-2; TRBD1 agrees at 9 bases. Germline CDR1 reads SQVTM; CDR2 reads ANQGSEA. The CDR3 contains 13 residues. Trimming took 5 bases from V and 7 from J; bases not matched to a gene: 5. CDR3 amino acids: CSVKQGAGGELFF. CDR3 in DNA: TGCAGCGTTAAACAGGGGGCAGGCGGGGAGCTGTTTTTT.